The sequence of this TCR beta chain was determined in a study of cytomegalovirus exposure and HLA in healthy donors. Concerning this clone itself: The antigen is unknown.

Libraries were prepared by immunoSEQ multiplex PCR; TCRdb keeps only in-frame clonotypes and omits some of them. The sample contains over 150,000 clones, 75% to 90% of which appear only once. A roughly 130-subject validation cohort, separate from the approximately 720-subject first cohort, supplied the donors. Study-wide results and caveats: The listing of 150 to 200 TCR beta chains classed them as cytomegalovirus-associated. Rarity characterized most TCR sequences, yet some public TCRs appeared in many donors.

The CDR3 is made up of 14 amino acids. CDR1 SQVTM and CDR2 ANQGSEA come from the germline V gene. Trimming took 7 bases from V and 1 from J, leaving 15 bases between them. The sequencing sample was made of PBMCs. The V call is TRBV29-1, the J call TRBJ2-3; no definite D call. The receptor was isolated from a man in his late teens or twenties in good health and CMV-seropositive. The CDR3: CSARPDFGTDTQYF. CDR3 coding DNA: TGCAGCGCTAGGCCCGATTTCGGCACAGATACGCAGTATTTT.